This T cell receptor beta chain was documented in a study of Graves' ophthalmopathy and Graves' hyperthyroidism. CDR1 and CDR2 (germline): ENHRY, SYGVKD. The CDR3 has 16 residues. With respect to this clonotype: A junction boundary mismatches the germline segment, possibly from a read error.

Orbital computed tomography, thyroid ultrasound, TRAb, serum thyroxine and clinical symptoms formed the basis of diagnosis. Amplification of the TCR beta CDR3 regions used RNA transcripts (as template). RT-PCR with HTBI primers came first, then second-round multiplex PCR. One entry per CDR3 protein results from TCRdb running MiXCR on the multiplex PCR reads. The sample yields around 1.1 million distinct CDR3 sequences, 35% to 45% seen once. The chain has TRBV10-3 and TRBJ1-4, with 7 positions matching TRBD1. The sequenced sample consisted of peripheral blood or thyroid tissue (not recorded which). The clonotype originates from an adult man with Graves' hyperthyroidism. The CDR3 region is CASSARTTGLGEKLFF. DNA for the CDR3: TGTGCCAGCAGTGCTAGGACGACAGGGCTGGGGGAAAAACTGTTTTTT.